Listed below are T cell receptor beta chains from one sample, sequenced in a study of blood T cell repertoires in COVID-19. Using immunoSEQ multiplex PCR, the repertoire was profiled, and TCRdb retains in-frame clones only, with some absent. The repertoire has 200,000 to 250,000 clones, over 75% of them found once; the top ten carry 11%. The specimen sequenced was peripheral blood. Source of these receptors: a man aged 50-59 years with COVID-19, enrolled during active disease. Each CDR3 is given with its conserved first and last residue. A D gene is named only where the DNA matches it firmly. Clone size appears in some rows only: once, few, many, or a class for an expanded clone.

CDR3nt,CDR3aa,v_gene,j_gene,abundance,d_gene
TGTGCCACCAGCAGTTGGACTCAGGGGGTATACAATGAGCAGTTCTTC,CATSSWTQGVYNEQFF,TRBV15,TRBJ2-1,-,TRBD1
TGTGCCAGCAGTCTCGGACTAGCGGGGGGGCACACAGATACGCAGTATTTT,CASSLGLAGGHTDTQYF,TRBV28,TRBJ2-3,-,TRBD2
TGTGCCATCGGAACTGTCGGGGGGCGCGGCTATGGCTACACCTTC,CAIGTVGGRGYGYTF,TRBV6-5,TRBJ1-2,-,-
TGTGCCAGCAGCTTAGGACAGTCTCAGAATGAGCAGTTCTTC,CASSLGQSQNEQFF,TRBV7-2,TRBJ2-1,once,-
TGTGCCAGCTCACCACCGAACTCCCCAGATACGCAGTATTTT,CASSPPNSPDTQYF,TRBV18,TRBJ2-3,-,-
TGTGCCAGCAGCGTAGCGGTGAACACCGGGGAGCTGTTTTTT,CASSVAVNTGELFF,TRBV9,TRBJ2-2,-,-
TGTGCCAGTAGAGATACAGGGGGCGCCGGGACTAGAAACACCGGGGAGCTGTTTTTT,CASRDTGGAGTRNTGELFF,TRBV19,TRBJ2-2,-,-
TGCGCCAGCAGCTTGGCTCAGTACACCGGGGAGCTGTTTTTT,CASSLAQYTGELFF,TRBV5-1,TRBJ2-2,-,-
TGTGCCAGCAGCGTAGGGGATAGCGGGGGTTTGGAGACCCAGTACTTC,CASSVGDSGGLETQYF,TRBV9,TRBJ2-5,few,TRBD2
TGCGCCAGCAGCCAATTGCGGGCGGTTCTTTCTAATTCACCCCTCCACTTT,CASSQLRAVLSNSPLHF,TRBV4-1,TRBJ1-6,-,-
TGTGCCAGCCATCAAGGGGGTTTCGAGCAGTACTTC,CASHQGGFEQYF,TRBV2,TRBJ2-7,-,-
TGTGCCATCAGTGTCCCGGGACAAATCTATGGCTACACCTTC,CAISVPGQIYGYTF,TRBV10-3,TRBJ1-2,-,-
TGCGCCAGCAGCCAACAGGGACAGGGAGGATACAATGAGCAGTTCTTC,CASSQQGQGGYNEQFF,TRBV4-1,TRBJ2-1,-,TRBD1
TGTGCCAGCAGTTACTCGACTACCCAAACACCCTACGAGCAGTACTTC,CASSYSTTQTPYEQYF,TRBV6-5,TRBJ2-7,-,-
TGTGCCACCAGCGGGACAGGGGGTAGTAGAGAAAAACTGTTTTTT,CATSGTGGSREKLFF,TRBV15,TRBJ1-4,-,TRBD1
TGTGCCAGCGAGGGCAGCACAGATACGCAGTATTTT,CASEGSTDTQYF,TRBV6-5,TRBJ2-3,-,-
TGTGCCAGCAGCAAGCCTCCGGGACAGGGGGCGAAAAGGCCCGTCCAAATGAATTCACCCCTCCACTTT,CASSKPPGQGAKRPVQMNSPLHF,TRBV21-1,TRBJ1-6,few,-
TGTGCCACCAGCAGAGGGGACAGGTTCTCCGGCGGGACTGAAGCTTTCTTT,CATSRGDRFSGGTEAFF,TRBV15,TRBJ1-1,-,TRBD1
TGTGCCAGCTCACCACCGTGGGGGGAGCGCACTGAAGCTTTCTTT,CASSPPWGERTEAFF,TRBV18,TRBJ1-1,-,-
TGCGCCAGCAGCCAAGTTCCGGGGAGGTCACCCCTCCACTTT,CASSQVPGRSPLHF,TRBV4-3,TRBJ1-6,-,-
TGTGCCAGCAGCTTAGAGAGGACAGGGCGACTGTTTTTT,CASSLERTGRLFF,TRBV11-2,TRBJ1-4,-,TRBD1
TGTGCCAGCAGCTCCCTAGGTGAGGGCCCCAAACCTTTCTTT,CASSSLGEGPKPFF,TRBV5-5,TRBJ1-1,-,-
TGTGCCAGCGGAATCGGAGGCAGGTCGGAGACCCAGTACTTC,CASGIGGRSETQYF,TRBV27,TRBJ2-5,-,-
TGTGCCAGCAGCTTAAACAGGGGTAATATCGCGGGCACCATATATTTT,CASSLNRGNIAGTIYF,TRBV13,TRBJ1-3,-,TRBD1
TGTGCCAGCAGTAAGACAGGGGCCCCACTCACTGAAGCTTTCTTT,CASSKTGAPLTEAFF,TRBV6-5,TRBJ1-1,-,TRBD1
TGTGCCAGCAGCTTAGCGAGGGAGTATGGGGAGACCCAGTACTTC,CASSLAREYGETQYF,TRBV11-2,TRBJ2-5,-,-
TGTGCCAGCAGGGCCGACGGACTCTCTTCGGGGGAGCAGTACTTC,CASRADGLSSGEQYF,TRBV6-5,TRBJ2-7,once,-
TGTGCCAGCAGCCACCAACGACTAGCGGGAGGATATGAGCAGTTCTTC,CASSHQRLAGGYEQFF,TRBV14,TRBJ2-1,-,TRBD2
TGTGCCAGCAGCCCTCTAGCGGGGGGGCGCACAGATACGCAGTATTTT,CASSPLAGGRTDTQYF,TRBV9,TRBJ2-3,few,TRBD2
TGTGCCAGCAGCCATGGCGGGATAGATTCCTACGAGCAGTACTTC,CASSHGGIDSYEQYF,TRBV3-1/TRBV3-2,TRBJ2-7,once,-
TGTGCCAGCAGGGCCTACCGGGATGGCTACACCTTC,CASRAYRDGYTF,TRBV6-1,TRBJ1-2,-,-
TGTGCCAGCAGTTCCAACTCAGATACGCAGTATTTT,CASSSNSDTQYF,TRBV12-3/TRBV12-4,TRBJ2-3,once,-
TGTGCCAGTAGTCAAGATGGGGCAGTTAGCAATCAGCCCCAGCATTTT,CASSQDGAVSNQPQHF,TRBV19,TRBJ1-5,-,-
TGTGCCAGCAGCTTAGATCTTTCACCCCTCCACTTT,CASSLDLSPLHF,TRBV11-2,TRBJ1-6,-,-
TGTGCCAGCAGGTCGACAGGGGGCCACTCACCCCTCCACTTT,CASRSTGGHSPLHF,TRBV6-6,TRBJ1-6,-,TRBD1
TGTGCCAGCAGCTGGACGGGAGGCACAGATACGCAGTATTTT,CASSWTGGTDTQYF,TRBV5-5,TRBJ2-3,-,-
TGCGCCAGCAGCCAAGAGCAGGGAGGCACTGAAGCTTTCTTT,CASSQEQGGTEAFF,TRBV4-3,TRBJ1-1,-,-
TGTGCCAGCAGCCAAGGGGCCGGGAGGGCCTCCAATGAGCAGTTCTTC,CASSQGAGRASNEQFF,TRBV3-1/TRBV3-2,TRBJ2-1,-,TRBD2
TGTGCCAGTAGTATATCCGCCATCGGAGGGATCACCTACAATGAGCAGTTCTTC,CASSISAIGGITYNEQFF,TRBV19,TRBJ2-1,-,-
TGTGCCAGCAGCCCCGGACTAGCGAATACCTACGAGCAGTACTTC,CASSPGLANTYEQYF,TRBV11-2,TRBJ2-7,-,TRBD2
TGCGCCAGCAGCCGGGGACAGACGAACACTGAAGCTTTCTTT,CASSRGQTNTEAFF,TRBV5-1,TRBJ1-1,-,TRBD1
TGTGCCAGTAGAGGGGACGGGACAGGGGCGAATCAGCCCCAGCATTTT,CASRGDGTGANQPQHF,TRBV19,TRBJ1-5,-,TRBD1
TGCGCCAGCAGCCAAGATCAGTGGGGGGGGGCTCAAGAGACCCAGTACTTC,CASSQDQWGGAQETQYF,TRBV4-1,TRBJ2-5,-,-
TGTGCCAGCAGCCAAGCGGGGGCAGATACGCAGTATTTT,CASSQAGADTQYF,TRBV4-2,TRBJ2-3,-,-
TGTGCCATCAGAAACCGGGACAGTGAAGCTTTCTTT,CAIRNRDSEAFF,TRBV10-3,TRBJ1-1,-,TRBD1
TGTGCCAGCAGTCTGGCCCTAGATACCTACGAGCAGTACTTC,CASSLALDTYEQYF,TRBV6-5,TRBJ2-7,few,-
TGTGCCAGTCGGACAGGGGACTACGAGCAGTACTTC,CASRTGDYEQYF,TRBV19,TRBJ2-7,-,TRBD1
TGCGCCAGCAGTGATTCTGGGACTGCCACCTACGAGCAGTACTTC,CASSDSGTATYEQYF,TRBV10-1,TRBJ2-7,-,-
TGTGCCTGCCCGGGACAGGGTCCCTACGAGCAGTACTTC,CACPGQGPYEQYF,TRBV30,TRBJ2-7,-,TRBD1
TGCGCCAGCAGTGAGCTAGGGAGGTACACAGATACGCAGTATTTT,CASSELGRYTDTQYF,TRBV10-2,TRBJ2-3,-,-
TGTGCCAGCAGGGCCACGGGAGTCTCTTACAATGAGCAGTTCTTC,CASRATGVSYNEQFF,TRBV6-6,TRBJ2-1,few,-
TGTGCCAGCAGGGATGAAGAGGGGGCGCGGACTGAAGCTTTCTTT,CASRDEEGARTEAFF,TRBV5-4,TRBJ1-1,once,TRBD1
TGTGCCAGCAGTTTAAGGACAACGGGGAACACTGAAGCTTTCTTT,CASSLRTTGNTEAFF,TRBV27,TRBJ1-1,-,-
TGTGCCAGCAGCCAGGGACTAGTGAACAATGAGCAGTTCTTC,CASSQGLVNNEQFF,TRBV7-2,TRBJ2-1,-,TRBD2
TGTGCCAGCAGTCGGACCGGGACAGGAGCCTACGAGCAGTACTTC,CASSRTGTGAYEQYF,TRBV6-2/TRBV6-3,TRBJ2-7,-,TRBD1
TGTGCCAGCAGCTTAGGGGTAGCGGGAGAAGAGACCCAGTACTTC,CASSLGVAGEETQYF,TRBV11-2,TRBJ2-5,-,TRBD2
TGTGCCAGCAGTTACTCCATGCTGGGAGGCAAAAACATTCAGTACTTC,CASSYSMLGGKNIQYF,TRBV6-5,TRBJ2-4,-,-